This T cell receptor (beta chain) originates from a study of technical replicates of blood from several donors. The germline gives CDR1 SGDLS, CDR2 YYNGEE. Trimming left V 3 bases short and J 7 bases short, with 14 bases between. This CDR3 is 14 amino acids long. Produced via immunoSEQ multiplex PCR; TCRdb's table is partial and in-frame only. The sample records approximately 85,000 clones, roughly 94% being singletons. Sequenced input: T cells isolated from PBMCs. The V call is TRBV9, the J call TRBJ1-5; the D gene is possibly TRBD1 (6 bases). The TCR was taken from a human donor in good health. The CDR3 here is CASSADGGLQPQHF. The CDR3 region has the DNA TGTGCCAGCAGCGCTGATGGGGGCTTGCAGCCCCAGCATTTT.